Following are 23 T cell receptor beta chains from one sample sequenced in a study of cytomegalovirus exposure and HLA in healthy donors. 60 Vbeta and 13 Jbeta primers were used in PCR. TCRdb's table, derived via immunoSEQ multiplex PCR, lists solely in-frame clones and lacks some. The sample has some 100,000 clones; about 77% are singletons. The sample was PBMCs. These receptors originate from a young woman in good health and CMV-seropositive.

The genes are TRBV11-2 and TRBJ1-2; D gene unclear. Germline-derived CDR1 and CDR2 are SGHAT and FQNNGV. This CDR3 is built from 13 residues. V was shortened by 1 base and J by 2 bases, with 5 bases between the two germline ends. CDR3 sequence reads: CASSLAGNYGYTF. CDR3 coding DNA: TGTGCCAGCAGCTTAGCGGGGAACTATGGCTACACCTTC.

J is TRBJ2-1 and V is TRBV10-3; D might be TRBD1 (5 bases). V lost 10 bases to trimming and J lost 9 bases, with 13 bases between them. This CDR3 is 11 amino acids long. Germline V gene sequence: CDR1 ENHRY, CDR2 SYGVKD. CDR3 in amino acids: CATKGVGEQFF. Written as DNA, the CDR3 is TGTGCCACCAAAGGGGTTGGTGAGCAGTTCTTC.

This chain uses TRBV7-2 with TRBJ2-7; the match to TRBD1 covers 7 bases. Germline CDR1 is SGHTA and CDR2 is FQGNSA. The junction had 13 bases not matched to a gene; V was cut back by 3 bases and J by 2 bases. The CDR3 runs to 17 residues. CDR3 sequence: CASSFRDSPSVTYEQYF. Written as DNA, the CDR3 is TGTGCCAGCAGCTTCAGGGACAGCCCCAGTGTTACCTACGAGCAGTACTTC.

The V and J genes are TRBV6-1 and TRBJ1-5, with TRBD1 matching 7 bases. Germline-derived CDR1 and CDR2 are MNHNS and SASEGT. This CDR3 region has 14 residues. V lost 6 bases, J lost 7 bases, and 9 bases stayed unmatched. Here the CDR3 reads CASRSIGGWQPQHF. CDR3 DNA sequence: TGTGCCAGCAGGTCGATAGGGGGCTGGCAGCCCCAGCATTTT.

The J gene is TRBJ2-1, the V gene TRBV21-1; TRBD1 is taken as the D call from the table, unchecked against the DNA. TRBV21-1 is marked as a pseudogene. The length of the CDR3 is 16 residues. The CDR3, as DNA: TGTGCCAGCAGCCCCCCCGTTATGGGGCAAAACAATGAGCAGTTCTTC. Amino acid sequence: CASSPPVMGQNNEQFF.

V and J are TRBV7-8 and TRBJ1-1; D is possibly TRBD1 (6 bases). The V gene's germline CDR1 is SGHVS and CDR2 FQNEAQ. Trimming removed 0 bases from V and 5 bases from J, with 22 bases in between. The CDR3 contains 18 residues. The CDR3 nucleotides are TGTGCCAGCAGCTTAGCCGGTCGGGGGGCGCGGAGTTTTACTGAAGCTTTCTTT. It encodes CASSLAGRGARSFTEAFF.

V and J are TRBV30 and TRBJ2-5, with D perhaps matching TRBD2 (7 bases). Deletions cut 3 bases from V and 2 bases from J, with 19 bases between. This CDR3 region has 16 residues. Germline V lookup: CDR1 GTSNPN, CDR2 SVGIG (reference sequence). This CDR3 reads CAWSKGGGTVQETQYF. The DNA for the CDR3 is TGTGCCTGGAGCAAGGGGGGGGGTACGGTTCAAGAGACCCAGTACTTC.

V is TRBV18 and J is TRBJ1-5, with no clear D. Trimming took 0 bases from V and 6 from J, leaving 12 bases between them. The germline CDR1 and CDR2 sequences are KGHSH and LQKENI. CDR3 length equals 15 residues. This chain's CDR3 is CASSPPPGRSQPQHF. As DNA, the CDR3 is TGTGCCAGCTCACCACCCCCGGGAAGGAGTCAGCCCCAGCATTTT.

The V and J genes are TRBV30 and TRBJ2-7; TRBD2 agrees at 9 bases. In germline, CDR1 is GTSNPN, CDR2 SVGIG (reference sequence). The CDR3 covers 15 residues. Germline trimming cut 0 bases from V and 1 base from J; bases unmatched to any gene: 4. The CDR3 sequence is CAWSVGTSGSYEQYF. CDR3 nucleotide sequence: TGTGCCTGGAGTGTAGGAACTAGCGGGTCCTACGAGCAGTACTTC.

The chain employs TRBV5-1 and TRBJ2-7; maybe TRBD1 (6 bases). CDR1 SGHRS and CDR2 YFSETQ come from the germline V gene. Trimming shortened V by 0 bases and J by 9 bases, and 19 bases separated the two germline ends. The CDR3 has 15 residues. The CDR3 reads CASSLEPSTGPGQYF. The CDR3 DNA reads as TGCGCCAGCAGCTTGGAGCCCTCGACAGGCCCGGGGCAGTACTTC.

J is TRBJ2-5 and V is TRBV30; a weak D match, TRBD2 (5 bases). Germline loops: CDR1 GTSNPN, CDR2 SVGIG (reference sequence). The CDR3 is made up of 16 amino acids. Trimming took 0 bases from V and 6 from J, leaving 20 bases between them. CDR3 sequence reads: CAWSVPSSPKGKTQYF. The CDR3 region has the DNA TGTGCCTGGAGTGTACCATCTAGCCCAAAAGGTAAGACCCAGTACTTC.

This chain uses TRBV19 with TRBJ1-2; 9 bases match TRBD1. V shed 7 bases and J 3 bases; nucleotides not matched to a gene: 6. The germline V gene has CDR1 LNHDA and CDR2 SQIVND (reference sequence). The CDR3 is made up of 14 amino acids. The CDR3 coding sequence is TGTGCCAGTACCCGGACAGGGGTCGACTATGGCTACACCTTC. It codes for CASTRTGVDYGYTF.

Comments on this clone: Distinct nucleotide sequences in the sample also encode this CDR3. The gene calls are TRBV5-4 and TRBJ1-4; 8 bases align to TRBD1. V was clipped by 3 bases and J by 8 bases; unmatched bases: 9. The CDR3 runs 15 residues. CDR1 is SGHNT and CDR2 is YYREEE in the germline V gene (reference sequence). The CDR3 loop is CASSSGQGGNEKLFF. The CDR3 DNA reads as TGTGCCAGCAGCTCCGGACAGGGAGGTAACGAAAAACTGTTTTTT. The whole variable domain, filled in from reference TRBV5-4 and TRBJ1-4, reads ETGVTQSPTHLIKTRGQQVTLRCSSQSGHNTVSWYQQALGQGPQFIFQYYREEENGRGNFPPRFSGLQFPNYSSELNVNALELDDSALYLCASSSGQGGNEKLFFGSGTQLSVL.

This chain joins TRBV6-1 and TRBJ2-7; weak D call: TRBD2 (5 bases). Germline CDR1 and CDR2: MNHNS and SASEGT. The CDR3 has 12 amino acids. Trimming left V 5 bases short and J 7 bases short, with 12 bases between. CDR3 nucleotide sequence: TGTGCCAGCAGTCCTCGTGAGGGTGAGCAGTACTTC. Amino acid sequence: CASSPREGEQYF.

The CDR3 region is CASSLGRDGYTF. The CDR3 DNA follows: TGTGCCAGCAGTTTGGGCAGGGATGGCTACACCTTC. The V call is TRBV28, the J call TRBJ1-2, with D possibly being TRBD1 (5 bases). Germline CDR1 and CDR2: MDHEN and SYDVKM. The CDR3 length is 12 residues. The V gene lost 3 bases and the J gene lost 6 bases, with 8 bases spanning the gap.

The CDR3 DNA reads as TGTGCCAGCAGCTTAGGCAGATCGAACACTGAAGCTTTCTTT. This translates into CASSLGRSNTEAFF. V gene TRBV11-2 combines with J gene TRBJ1-1; D not resolved. V dropped 1 base and J dropped 1 base, with 7 bases sitting between them. The V gene's germline CDR1 is SGHAT and CDR2 FQNNGV. CDR3 length: 14 residues. Combining the CDR3 with reference TRBV11-2 and TRBJ1-1 gives the whole variable domain EAGVAQSPRYKIIEKRQSVAFWCNPISGHATLYWYQQILGQGPKLLIQFQNNGVVDDSQLPKDRFSAERLKGVDSTLKIQPAKLEDSAVYLCASSLGRSNTEAFFGQGTRLTVV.

This chain connects TRBV7-9 to TRBJ2-7; 8 bases align to TRBD2. The CDR3 loop spans 14 amino acids. Trimming cost V 5 bases and J 0 bases; bases outside gene matches: 3. CDR1 is SEHNR, CDR2 FQNEAQ, per germline (reference sequence). CDR3 in DNA: TGTGCCAGCAGCCGACTAGCGCTCTCCTACGAGCAGTACTTC. Its protein is CASSRLALSYEQYF.

This clone was counted a single time. The junction does not match germline at one end; this may be a read error. This sequence joins TRBV2 and TRBJ2-7, with 10 bases fitting TRBD2. Germline V lookup: CDR1 SNHLY, CDR2 FYNNEI. CDR3 size: 13 residues. CDR3 sequence (DNA): TGTGCCAGCCAGTGGACTAGCGGCTACAAGCAGTACTTC. Its protein product is CASQWTSGYKQYF.

This clone showed up just once. The chain links TRBV27 to TRBJ2-7, with TRBD1 matching over 7 bases. The CDR3 contains 13 residues. V shed 5 bases, J shed 3 bases, and the junction held 4 bases outside the gene matches. The V gene's germline CDR1 is MNHEY and CDR2 SMNVEV (reference sequence). CDR3 loop: CASSTRQGYEQYF. In nucleotides, the CDR3 is TGTGCCAGCAGTACCCGACAGGGCTACGAGCAGTACTTC.

The table lists this clone with many counts. This chain links TRBV5-4 with TRBJ2-3; tentatively, D is TRBD2 (5 bases). Trimming pared 2 bases from V and 4 bases from J, leaving 8 bases between. From germline, CDR1 is SGHNT and CDR2 YYREEE (reference sequence). CDR3 length equals 13 residues. The CDR3 bases are TGTGCCAGCAGCTTCGGAGCGGCAGATACGCAGTATTTT. This encodes CASSFGAADTQYF.

This rearrangement joins TRBV29-1 to TRBJ2-3, with 11 bases identical to TRBD2. V lost 2 bases and J lost 2; bases outside the gene matches: 3. There are 15 residues in the CDR3. Germline CDR1 reads SQVTM; CDR2 reads ANQGSEA. The CDR3 spells CSVETSGGSTDTQYF. Here the CDR3 DNA reads TGCAGCGTTGAAACTAGCGGGGGTTCCACAGATACGCAGTATTTT.

The CDR3 DNA is TGCGCCAGCAGCCAAGATTGGAGGGGTAACACTGAAGCTTTCTTT. Residues: CASSQDWRGNTEAFF. The chain carries TRBV4-3 and TRBJ1-1, with D perhaps matching TRBD1 (5 bases). This CDR3 comprises 15 residues. CDR1 and CDR2 (germline): LGHNA, YSLEER. The V end lost 0 bases, the J end lost 2 bases, and 10 bases lay between the germline ends.

This chain joins TRBV4-3 and TRBJ1-4; TRBD1 matches 7 bases. The CDR3 runs 15 residues. V lost 5 bases to trimming and J lost 9 bases; unmatched junction nucleotides: 12. The germline V gene encodes CDR1 LGHNA and CDR2 YSLEER. DNA for the CDR3: TGCGCCAGCAGCGAAGGGGGGACAGTTCTTCAAAAACTGTTTTTT. The encoded protein is CASSEGGTVLQKLFF.